This paragraph reports one T cell receptor beta chain. Generated by immunoSEQ multiplex PCR, the TCRdb table keeps only in-frame clones and is missing some. The sample includes about 280,000 clones, over 75% of them seen just once. The V and J ends lost 3 bases and 4 bases, in that order; junction bases with no gene match: 4. The CDR3 loop spans 14 amino acids. Germline V lookup: CDR1 LNHDA, CDR2 SQIVND (reference sequence). The sample belongs to a study of blood T cell repertoires in COVID-19. The specimen was peripheral blood. This clonotype was obtained from a man between 18 and 35 years old with active or convalescent COVID-19. V usage is TRBV19 and J usage is TRBJ1-1; 8 positions match TRBD1. CDR3 nucleotides: TGTGCCAGTAGTATCAGGGGGCCAACCACTGAAGCTTTCTTT. It encodes CASSIRGPTTEAFF.